This entry lists 7 T cell receptor beta chains sequenced from one sample in a study of blood T cell repertoires in COVID-19. The method was immunoSEQ multiplex PCR; TCRdb's version includes in-frame clones alone and lacks a portion of them. This sample has about 61,000 clones, with 86% found just once. The source material was peripheral blood. These receptors originate from a human donor in a cohort sampled during active COVID-19.

V and J are TRBV5-4 and TRBJ1-2, with TRBD1 matching 8 bases. The CDR3 contains 16 residues. Germline CDR1 SGHNT, CDR2 YYREEE (reference sequence). V was pared by 2 bases and J by 5 bases, with 11 bases of the junction left unmatched. For the CDR3, the DNA is TGTGCCAGCAGCTTTAGTCACAGGGGGTTTTTTTATGGCTACACCTTC. It is translated as CASSFSHRGFFYGYTF.

J is TRBJ2-1 and V is TRBV28; TRBD1 is a possible D gene (6 bases). The CDR3 extends over 13 amino acids. Trimming shortened V by 6 bases and J by 7 bases, and 13 bases separated the two germline ends. Germline CDR1 is MDHEN and CDR2 is SYDVKM. The CDR3 sequence: CASRKNRENEQFF. The DNA of the CDR3 is TGTGCCAGCAGGAAAAACAGGGAGAATGAGCAGTTCTTC.

This chain joins TRBV10-2 and TRBJ1-2, with D tentatively TRBD1 (5 bases). The germline V and J ends were trimmed by 6 bases and 7 bases, with 21 bases remaining between them. This CDR3 is 15 amino acids long. CDR1 and CDR2 (germline): WSHSY, SAAADI. The CDR3 reads CASSGTGTTAGGYTF. For the CDR3, the DNA is TGCGCCAGCAGCGGGACCGGGACGACAGCGGGTGGCTACACCTTC.

The rearrangement uses TRBV19 and TRBJ2-1, with TRBD1 as a possible D gene (6 bases). CDR3 length: 13 amino acids. V was shortened by 7 bases and J by 8 bases, with 15 bases between the two germline ends. CDR1 is LNHDA, CDR2 SQIVND, per germline (reference sequence). The CDR3 spells CASTPQGFDEQFF. CDR3 bases: TGTGCCAGTACCCCCCAGGGGTTTGATGAGCAGTTCTTC. Full variable domain (missing parts from reference TRBV19 and TRBJ2-1): DGGITQSPKYLFRKEGQNVTLSCEQNLNHDAMYWYRQDPGQGLRLIYYSQIVNDFQKGDIAEGYSVSREKKESFPLTVTSAQKNPTAFYLCASTPQGFDEQFFGPGTRLTVL.

This chain links TRBV18 with TRBJ2-5; TRBD1 agrees at 7 bases. Germline CDR1 and CDR2: KGHSH and LQKENI. The J segment lost 1 base and the V segment lost 4 bases, leaving 6 bases of the junction unmatched. The CDR3 runs 15 residues. The CDR3 nucleotides read TGTGCCAGCTCACAGAGGACAGGTTTCCAAGAGACCCAGTACTTC. Protein sequence: CASSQRTGFQETQYF.

The chain joins TRBV7-8 to TRBJ1-3; no firm D call. The CDR3 loop spans 13 amino acids. With 4 bases removed from V and 0 bases from J, the gap between germline ends came to 4 bases. Germline V CDR1 and CDR2: SGHVS, FQNEAQ. For the CDR3, the DNA is TGTGCCAGCAGCTATAACTCTGGAAACACCATATATTTT. Amino acids: CASSYNSGNTIYF.

The chain employs TRBV27 and TRBJ2-1; D perhaps matches TRBD2 (5 bases). Germline V gives CDR1 MNHEY, CDR2 SMNVEV (reference sequence). Trimming shortened V by 8 bases and J by 8 bases, and 13 bases separated the two germline ends. The CDR3 is made up of 12 amino acids. CDR3 nucleotide sequence: TGTGCCAGCGGCGGACTGGGCGATGAGCAGTTCTTC. This encodes CASGGLGDEQFF.